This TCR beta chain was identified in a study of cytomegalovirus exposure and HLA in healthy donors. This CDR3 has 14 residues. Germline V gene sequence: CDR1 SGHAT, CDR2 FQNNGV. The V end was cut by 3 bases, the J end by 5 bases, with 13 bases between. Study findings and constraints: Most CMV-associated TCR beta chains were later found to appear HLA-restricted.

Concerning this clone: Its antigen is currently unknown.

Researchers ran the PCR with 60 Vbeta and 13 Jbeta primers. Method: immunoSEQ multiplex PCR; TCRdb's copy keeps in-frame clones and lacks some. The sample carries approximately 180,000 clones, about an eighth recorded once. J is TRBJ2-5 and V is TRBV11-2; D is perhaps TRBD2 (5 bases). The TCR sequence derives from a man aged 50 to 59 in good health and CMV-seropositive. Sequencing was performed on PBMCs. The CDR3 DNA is TGTGCCAGCAGCTTCGGCCCTTCGGGGGAGACCCAGTACTTC. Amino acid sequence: CASSFGPSGETQYF.